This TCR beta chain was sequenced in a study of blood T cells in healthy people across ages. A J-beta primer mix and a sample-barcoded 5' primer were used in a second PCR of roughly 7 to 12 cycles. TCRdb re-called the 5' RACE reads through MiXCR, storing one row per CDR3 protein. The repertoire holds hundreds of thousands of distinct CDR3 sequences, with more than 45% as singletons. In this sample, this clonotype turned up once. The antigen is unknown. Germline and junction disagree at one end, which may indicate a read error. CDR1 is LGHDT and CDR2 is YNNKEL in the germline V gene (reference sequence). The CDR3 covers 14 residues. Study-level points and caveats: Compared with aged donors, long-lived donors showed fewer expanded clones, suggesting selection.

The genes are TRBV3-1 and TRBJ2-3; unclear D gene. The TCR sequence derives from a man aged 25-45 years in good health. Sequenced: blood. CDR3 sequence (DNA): TGTGCCAGCAGCCAAAATCCTACGACGGAAACGCGGTATTTT. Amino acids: CASSQNPTTETRYF.